This T cell receptor beta chain was observed in a study of blood T cells in healthy people across ages. Study details: Capture via template switching afforded approximately one barcoded beta molecule per two T cells. Study results and caveats: Estimated diversity that came from one million T cells was considered an underestimate.

The V gene lost 2 bases and the J gene lost 5 bases, with 12 bases spanning the gap. CDR1 is DFQATT, CDR2 SNEGSKA, per germline (reference sequence). The CDR3 has 13 residues. Sample donors were healthy Caucasian individuals that came from Russia, aged roughly 6 to 100. This clonotype occurred many times. Its target is unknown. Sample-barcoded 5' priming and a J-beta primer mix drove a second PCR of about 6 to 12 cycles. TCRdb ran MiXCR on the 5' RACE reads and lists one entry per CDR3 protein. Here the sample spans approximately 810,000 distinct CDR3 sequences, 29% being singletons. Sequencing was performed on blood. The origin of this receptor is a woman at least 80 years old in good health. This rearrangement joins TRBV20-1 to TRBJ2-5; a possible D gene is TRBD1 (6 bases). Here the CDR3 reads CSARQGPQETQYF. CDR3 in DNA: TGCAGTGCTAGACAGGGGCCCCAGGAGACCCAGTACTTC.